The 11 T cell receptor beta chains reported below all come from one sample, sequenced in a study of cytomegalovirus exposure and HLA in healthy donors. 60 Vbeta and 13 Jbeta primers were used in PCR. Sequencing was performed with immunoSEQ multiplex PCR; in TCRdb, only in-frame clones are kept and a portion is missing. The repertoire consists of just over 150,000 clones, with about 88% occurring once and the leading ten covering approximately 2%. Sequenced: PBMCs. The receptor set was obtained from a man in his late teens or twenties in good health and CMV-seropositive.

The genes are TRBV6-1 and TRBJ1-6, with D tentatively TRBD1 (6 bases). Germline V gene lookup returns CDR1 MNHNS and CDR2 SASEGT. V was trimmed by 2 bases and J by 3 bases, leaving 11 bases between them. The CDR3 covers 16 residues. CDR3 protein: CASSEIEQGYNSPLHF. The CDR3 nucleotides are TGTGCCAGCAGTGAAATCGAACAGGGCTATAATTCACCCCTCCACTTT.

The chain carries TRBV6-1 and TRBJ2-7; D may be TRBD2 (6 bases). V was shortened by 1 base and J by 3 bases, with 22 bases between the two germline ends. The CDR3 is 18 residues long. Per germline, CDR1 MNHNS and CDR2 SASEGT. The CDR3 here is CASSEEKQLGGIGYEQYF. CDR3 nucleotide sequence: TGTGCCAGCAGTGAAGAGAAACAGCTCGGAGGGATTGGCTACGAGCAGTACTTC.

V and J are TRBV13 and TRBJ1-1; D gene uncertain. This CDR3 has 13 amino acids. Per germline, CDR1 PRHDT and CDR2 FYEKMQ (reference sequence). With 5 bases removed from V and 0 bases from J, the gap between germline ends came to 7 bases. The DNA for the CDR3 is TGTGCCAGCAGCCCGCAGATGAACACTGAAGCTTTCTTT. Its translation: CASSPQMNTEAFF.

This clone showed up just once. The V gene is TRBV7-9, the J gene TRBJ1-5; 8 nucleotides align to TRBD1. V shed 5 bases and J 7 bases; nucleotides not matched to a gene: 22. Germline V gives CDR1 SEHNR, CDR2 FQNEAQ (reference sequence). The CDR3 spans 19 residues. CDR3 amino acids: CASSLTTSGTGSFGQPQHF. CDR3 DNA: TGTGCCAGCAGCCTTACCACCTCCGGGACAGGTTCCTTTGGGCAGCCCCAGCATTTT.

This clone was found a few times. The chain employs TRBV9 and TRBJ2-6, with TRBD1 matching 10 bases. The junction had 4 bases not matched to a gene; V was cut back by 4 bases and J by 0 bases. The CDR3 contains 17 residues. Per germline, CDR1 SGDLS and CDR2 YYNGEE. CDR3 DNA: TGTGCCAGCAGCCACGACAGGGGGCTCTCTGGGGCCAACGTCCTGACTTTC. This translates into CASSHDRGLSGANVLTF. Full variable domain (missing parts from reference TRBV9 and TRBJ2-6): DSGVTQTPKHLITATGQRVTLRCSPRSGDLSVYWYQQSLDQGLQFLIQYYNGEERAKGNILERFSAQQFPDLHSELNLSSLELGDSALYFCASSHDRGLSGANVLTFGAGSRLTVL.

The CDR3 sequence: CASSLSVSGAKSAEQYF. The DNA for the CDR3 is TGCGCCAGCAGCTTGTCGGTTAGCGGGGCTAAGTCGGCCGAGCAGTACTTC. The V and J genes are TRBV5-1 and TRBJ2-7, with 8 bases that match TRBD2. The germline V gene encodes CDR1 SGHRS and CDR2 YFSETQ. The CDR3 extends over 17 amino acids. The J segment lost 6 bases and the V segment lost 1 base, leaving 15 bases of the junction unmatched.

This clone was counted once. This CDR3 reads CASRHRGCLGGYEQYF. CDR3 DNA: TGTGCCAGCAGGCACAGGGGGTGTCTCGGAGGATACGAGCAGTACTTC. The rearrangement joins TRBV21-1 to TRBJ2-7; the table's D gene call, TRBD1, was not cross checked with the DNA. TRBV21-1 is shown as a pseudogene. The CDR3 contains 16 residues.

The chain recombines TRBV7-2 with TRBJ1-6; possible D gene TRBD1, 5 bases. Germline loops: CDR1 SGHTA, CDR2 FQGNSA. There are 15 residues in the CDR3. V lost 0 bases and J lost 10, with 13 bases in between. CDR3 coding DNA: TGTGCCAGCAGCTTAGCTGGGGCGGTCGGATCACCCCTCCACTTT. Its translation is CASSLAGAVGSPLHF. Full variable domain (outside the CDR3, taken from reference TRBV7-2 and TRBJ1-6): GAGVSQSPSNKVTEKGKDVELRCDPISGHTALYWYRQSLGQGLEFLIYFQGNSAPDKSGLPSDRFSAERTGGSVSTLTIQRTQQEDSAVYLCASSLAGAVGSPLHFGNGTRLTVT.

V usage is TRBV5-1 and J usage is TRBJ1-1; tentatively, D is TRBD1 (5 bases). Trimming pared 0 bases from V and 3 bases from J, leaving 18 bases between. The CDR3 is 17 residues long. The germline V gene has CDR1 SGHRS and CDR2 YFSETQ. CDR3 nucleotide sequence: TGCGCCAGCAGCTTGGGTATCGGGGGAATGGGGGACACTGAAGCTTTCTTT. Protein product: CASSLGIGGMGDTEAFF.

This clone was detected only once. The genes are TRBV6-1 and TRBJ2-2; maybe TRBD1 (6 bases). Germline values: CDR1 MNHNS, CDR2 SASEGT. CDR3 length: 13 amino acids. V was cut by 5 bases and J by 6 bases, with 10 bases left in between. DNA for the CDR3: TGTGCCAGCAGTAGAACAGGGCCCGGGGAGCTGTTTTTT. This encodes CASSRTGPGELFF.

The chain carries TRBV7-2 and TRBJ2-3; the match to TRBD2 covers 8 bases. CDR1 and CDR2 (germline): SGHTA, FQGNSA. The V segment lost 3 bases and the J segment 10 bases; nucleotides outside the gene matches: 6. CDR3 length: 13 residues. As DNA, the CDR3 is TGTGCCAGCAGCTTTTTCGGGGGGGAGGCGCAGTATTTT. Residues: CASSFFGGEAQYF. The complete variable domain, with remaining parts taken from reference TRBV7-2 and TRBJ2-3, reads GAGVSQSPSNKVTEKGKDVELRCDPISGHTALYWYRQSLGQGLEFLIYFQGNSAPDKSGLPSDRFSAERTGGSVSTLTIQRTQQEDSAVYLCASSFFGGEAQYFGPGTRLTVL.